One and the same sample provided the 26 T cell receptor beta chains below, sequenced in a study of blood T cell repertoires in COVID-19. The protocol was immunoSEQ multiplex PCR, while the TCRdb copy is restricted to in-frame clones and leaves out a portion. Counted here are 250,000 to 300,000 clones, approximately 90% occurring once; the ten biggest clones make up about 2.3%. The sequencing sample was made of PBMCs or T cells enriched from blood (not recorded which). The receptors were gathered from a woman aged 40 to 50 with acute COVID-19.

The chain combines TRBV6-5 with TRBJ1-1; no clear D. The CDR3 spans 13 residues. Germline-derived CDR1 and CDR2 are MNHEY and SVGAGI. V lost 2 bases, J lost 0 bases, and 4 bases lay in between. In nucleotides, the CDR3 is TGTGCCAGCAGTTACAATATGAACACTGAAGCTTTCTTT. The encoded protein is CASSYNMNTEAFF.

The genes are TRBV10-2 and TRBJ1-2; 12 positions agree with TRBD1. V trimming: 5 bases; J trimming: 1 base; junction bases outside the gene matches: 8. This CDR3 comprises 17 residues. Germline V gene sequence: CDR1 WSHSY, CDR2 SAAADI. The CDR3: CASSLRDRGPINYGYTF. The CDR3 DNA follows: TGCGCCAGCAGTCTACGGGACAGGGGGCCCATTAACTATGGCTACACCTTC.

The gene calls are TRBV7-9 and TRBJ2-2; D ambiguous. This CDR3 comprises 15 residues. The V gene lost 5 bases and the J gene lost 3 bases, with 13 bases spanning the gap. The germline V gene has CDR1 SEHNR and CDR2 FQNEAQ (reference sequence). The CDR3 is CASSHNLADTGELFF. The CDR3 DNA is TGTGCCAGCAGCCATAATCTTGCGGACACCGGGGAGCTGTTTTTT.

The genes are TRBV28 and TRBJ1-1, with D possibly matching TRBD1 (5 bases). There are 15 residues in the CDR3. CDR1 is MDHEN, CDR2 SYDVKM, per germline. With 5 bases removed from V and 1 base from J, the gap between germline ends came to 14 bases. CDR3 region: CASSTISDTNTEAFF. CDR3 nucleotide sequence: TGTGCCAGCAGTACTATTTCGGACACGAACACTGAAGCTTTCTTT.

This rearrangement joins TRBV7-3 to TRBJ2-6, with TRBD2 matching over 7 bases. With 5 bases clipped from V and 0 bases from J, the junction kept 7 bases outside the gene matches. The CDR3 runs to 17 residues. The germline V gene has CDR1 SGHTA and CDR2 FQGTGA. CDR3 coding DNA: TGTGCCAGCAGCCCACACTCGGGGGGCTCTGGGGCCAACGTCCTGACTTTC. Protein sequence: CASSPHSGGSGANVLTF.

The chain is built from TRBV7-2 and TRBJ2-3; TRBD2 aligns across 14 bases. Germline V gives CDR1 SGHTA, CDR2 FQGNSA. The CDR3 sequence is 16 residues long. Unmatched junction bases numbered 1, after V lost 3 bases and J lost 2 bases. The chain's CDR3 is CASSLGLAGATDTQYF. The CDR3, as DNA: TGTGCCAGCAGCTTGGGACTAGCGGGAGCCACAGATACGCAGTATTTT.

This clone was counted a single time. The V call is TRBV6-5, the J call TRBJ2-7; 10 bases agree with TRBD1. Trimming cost V 2 bases and J 1 base; bases outside gene matches: 2. The CDR3 runs 15 residues. Germline V gene data show CDR1 as MNHEY and CDR2 as SVGAGI. CDR3 region: CASSYGQGGSYEQYF. CDR3 sequence (DNA): TGTGCCAGCAGTTACGGACAGGGGGGATCCTACGAGCAGTACTTC.

This clone was counted a single time. The CDR3 DNA reads as TGTGCCAGCAGCCAAGATATAGCGGGAGGGTTATATTTT. Translated: CASSQDIAGGLYF. The chain recombines TRBV14 with TRBJ2-3; 11 bases fit TRBD2. CDR1 SGHDN and CDR2 FVKESK come from the germline V gene. Trimming took 0 bases from V and 15 from J; bases not matched to a gene: 5. The CDR3 extends over 13 amino acids.

V is TRBV28 and J is TRBJ1-2; weak D call: TRBD1 (6 bases). V gave up 4 bases and J gave up 7 bases, with 25 bases separating them. The CDR3 sequence is 17 residues long. Germline CDR1 reads MDHEN; CDR2 reads SYDVKM. The CDR3 loop is CASSSGTSGELLGGYTF. In DNA, the CDR3 is TGTGCCAGCAGTTCCGGGACATCGGGCGAACTTCTTGGTGGCTACACCTTC.

This rearrangement joins TRBV18 to TRBJ2-7, with 15 bases lining up with TRBD2. Germline loops: CDR1 KGHSH, CDR2 LQKENI. V lost 3 bases and J lost 7; bases outside the gene matches: 7. The CDR3 spans 16 residues. The CDR3 bases are TGTGCCAGCTCACCGCCTGGACTAGCGGGGGGGCGAGAGCAGTACTTC. It translates to CASSPPGLAGGREQYF.

The V gene is TRBV5-1, the J gene TRBJ1-4; no firm D call. V gave up 0 bases and J gave up 8 bases, with 11 bases separating them. CDR3 length: 14 residues. Germline-derived CDR1 and CDR2 are SGHRS and YFSETQ. The CDR3 protein is CASSLGRGEEKLFF. The CDR3, as DNA: TGCGCCAGCAGCTTGGGCCGTGGAGAGGAAAAACTGTTTTTT.

V is TRBV5-1 and J is TRBJ1-1; 7 bases fit TRBD1. Unmatched junction bases numbered 4, after V lost 4 bases and J lost 1 base. CDR1 is SGHRS and CDR2 is YFSETQ in the germline V gene. The CDR3 contains 14 residues. CDR3 coding DNA: TGCGCCAGCAGCCGGCGGGACAGGAACACTGAAGCTTTCTTT. Its translation: CASSRRDRNTEAFF.

The sample holds one count of this clone. V and J are TRBV9 and TRBJ2-2; 11 nucleotides line up with TRBD1. With 3 bases clipped from V and 5 bases from J, the junction kept 9 bases outside the gene matches. The CDR3 totals 17 residues. Germline lookup yields CDR1 SGDLS and CDR2 YYNGEE. As DNA, the CDR3 is TGTGCCAGCAGCGCATCCTCGGACAGGGGGCGAACCGGGGAGCTGTTTTTT. Translation: CASSASSDRGRTGELFF.

Concerning this clone: Other DNA sequences in this sample translate to the same CDR3. The chain combines TRBV6-5 with TRBJ1-5; no clear D gene. CDR1 is MNHEY and CDR2 is SVGAGI in the germline V gene. The germline V and J ends were trimmed by 0 bases and 3 bases, with 3 bases remaining between them. The length of the CDR3 is 13 residues. The CDR3: CASSYSVNQPQHF. CDR3 DNA: TGTGCCAGCAGTTACTCCGTCAATCAGCCCCAGCATTTT.

The chain joins TRBV6-5 to TRBJ1-1, with 8 bases aligning to TRBD1. Losses at the gene ends were 10 bases for V and 7 bases for J; bases not matched to a gene: 14. Germline V gene data show CDR1 as MNHEY and CDR2 as SVGAGI. This CDR3 is built from 14 residues. The CDR3 bases are TGTGCCATCAGACCAGGGGGCTCGTTTGATGAAGCTTTCTTT. This gives the protein CAIRPGGSFDEAFF.

The chain combines TRBV29-1 with TRBJ1-2; D unclear. Trimming took off 6 bases at V and 4 bases at J, with 12 bases between the two ends. This CDR3 spans 12 amino acids. The germline V gene encodes CDR1 SQVTM and CDR2 ANQGSEA. The CDR3 loop reads CSVWSSLYGYTF. Written as DNA, the CDR3 is TGCAGCGTCTGGAGTTCCCTCTATGGCTACACCTTC.

The V gene is TRBV6-5, the J gene TRBJ2-5; 8 bases are a match to TRBD1. There are 15 residues in the CDR3. J was trimmed by 5 bases and V by 5 bases; bases with no gene match: 10. Germline CDR1 is MNHEY and CDR2 is SVGAGI. CDR3 sequence (DNA): TGTGCCAGCAGTCCCCGACAGGGGAAATGGGAGACCCAGTACTTC. Translated, it gives CASSPRQGKWETQYF.

The gene calls are TRBV30 and TRBJ1-6; D unclear. Germline V gene sequence: CDR1 GTSNPN, CDR2 SVGIG (reference sequence). The length of the CDR3 is 16 residues. V shed 0 bases and J shed 6 bases, with 15 bases lying between them. For the CDR3, the DNA is TGTGCCTGGAGTGTCGATCTCATAGTTCGTAATTCACCCCTCCACTTT. It yields the protein CAWSVDLIVRNSPLHF.

The rearrangement uses TRBV6-2 or TRBV6-3 and TRBJ2-1; 9 bases match TRBD2. V lost 5 bases, J lost 4 bases, and 15 bases stayed unmatched. This CDR3 region has 18 residues. The germline V gene has CDR1 MNHEY and CDR2 SVGEGT. In DNA form, the CDR3 reads TGTGCCAGCAGTATGTTAGCGGGGGAACTCGAGGGGTACAATGAGCAGTTCTTC. This translates into CASSMLAGELEGYNEQFF.

The chain employs TRBV28 and TRBJ1-2; 8 bases fit TRBD1. Germline CDR1 and CDR2: MDHEN and SYDVKM. There are 17 residues in the CDR3. Trimming at V came to 6 bases and at J to 5 bases, leaving 17 bases not matched to a gene. CDR3 region: CASSPAQTGAASYGYTF. CDR3 nucleotide sequence: TGTGCCAGCAGCCCGGCCCAGACAGGGGCAGCTTCATATGGCTACACCTTC.

This clone occurred a few times. J is TRBJ1-2 and V is TRBV27; D is perhaps TRBD1 (6 bases). V was clipped by 3 bases and J by 6 bases, with 8 bases between them. This CDR3 has 12 amino acids. CDR1 and CDR2 from the germline V gene are MNHEY and SMNVEV (reference sequence). CDR3 in amino acids: CASSFSGDGYTF. The CDR3 DNA is TGTGCCAGCAGTTTTTCAGGGGATGGCTACACCTTC.

The chain combines TRBV4-2 with TRBJ2-3; possible D gene TRBD2, 6 bases. Germline V gene lookup returns CDR1 LGHNA and CDR2 YNFKEQ. Trimming shortened V by 0 bases and J by 0 bases, and 16 bases separated the two germline ends. This CDR3 is 18 amino acids long. DNA of the CDR3: TGTGCCAGCAGCCAAGATGGGCCCCTTAGCGGTAGCACAGATACGCAGTATTTT. It codes for CASSQDGPLSGSTDTQYF.

This chain connects TRBV19 to TRBJ2-3; 9 positions match TRBD2. CDR1 and CDR2 from the germline V gene are LNHDA and SQIVND (reference sequence). The trim removed 3 bases at V and 7 bases at J, leaving 5 bases unmatched. The CDR3 sequence is 14 residues long. CDR3 nucleotides: TGTGCCAGTAGTATTGTGCTAGCGGGGAATACGCAGTATTTT. Translating gives CASSIVLAGNTQYF.

J is TRBJ1-5 and V is TRBV19; the D gene is possibly TRBD1 (6 bases). Germline V gene lookup returns CDR1 LNHDA and CDR2 SQIVND (reference sequence). V was clipped by 8 bases and J by 6 bases, with 23 bases between them. This CDR3 spans 16 amino acids. CDR3 protein: CASGPLRGTTSQPQHF. CDR3 coding DNA: TGTGCCAGTGGTCCTCTGAGAGGGACAACGAGTCAGCCCCAGCATTTT.

V is TRBV3-1 (or the pseudogene TRBV3-2) and J is TRBJ1-6; perhaps TRBD1 as D (5 bases). The CDR3 is 15 residues long. From germline, CDR1 is LGHDT and CDR2 YNNKEL (reference sequence). The ends were cut back, 5 bases at V and 10 bases at J, with 18 bases in the middle. The CDR3 coding sequence is TGTGCCAGCAGCTTACGTGGACACTCGAGGTCACCCCTCCACTTT. Its translation: CASSLRGHSRSPLHF.

The chain has TRBV5-6 and TRBJ1-4; D ambiguous. Looked up from germline, CDR1 is SGHDT and CDR2 is YYEEEE. With 4 bases removed from V and 8 bases from J, the gap between germline ends came to 21 bases. The CDR3 consists of 16 residues. The CDR3 bases are TGTGCCAGCAGCCCCTGGGGATTGGTAGGAGGAGAAAAACTGTTTTTT. Amino acids: CASSPWGLVGGEKLFF.